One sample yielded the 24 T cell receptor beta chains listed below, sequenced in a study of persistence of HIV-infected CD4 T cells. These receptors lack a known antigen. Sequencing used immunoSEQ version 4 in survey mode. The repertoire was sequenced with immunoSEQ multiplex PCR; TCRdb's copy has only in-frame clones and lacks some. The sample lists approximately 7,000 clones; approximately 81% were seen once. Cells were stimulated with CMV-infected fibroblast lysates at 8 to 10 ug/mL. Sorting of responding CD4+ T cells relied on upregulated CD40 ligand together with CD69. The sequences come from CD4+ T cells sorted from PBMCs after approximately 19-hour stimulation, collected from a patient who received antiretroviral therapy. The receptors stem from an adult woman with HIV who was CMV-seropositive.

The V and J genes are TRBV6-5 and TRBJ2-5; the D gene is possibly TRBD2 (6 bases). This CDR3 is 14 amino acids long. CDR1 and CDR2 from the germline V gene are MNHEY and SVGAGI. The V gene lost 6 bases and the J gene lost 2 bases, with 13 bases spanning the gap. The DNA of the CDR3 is TGTGCCAGCAGCGCGGGACGAATGCAAGAGACCCAGTACTTC. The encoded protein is CASSAGRMQETQYF.

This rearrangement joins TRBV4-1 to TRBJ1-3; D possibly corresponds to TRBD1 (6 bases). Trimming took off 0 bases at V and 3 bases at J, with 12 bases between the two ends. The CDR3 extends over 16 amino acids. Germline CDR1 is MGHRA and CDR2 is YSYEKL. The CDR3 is CASSQEARGFGNTIYF. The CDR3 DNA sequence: TGCGCCAGCAGCCAAGAGGCCAGGGGTTTTGGAAACACCATATATTTT.

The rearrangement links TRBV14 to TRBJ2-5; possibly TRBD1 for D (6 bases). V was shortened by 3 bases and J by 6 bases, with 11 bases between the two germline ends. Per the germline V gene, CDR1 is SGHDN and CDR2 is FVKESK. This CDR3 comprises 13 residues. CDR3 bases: TGTGCCAGCAGCCACGGGACAAGGCAGACCCAGTACTTC. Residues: CASSHGTRQTQYF.

The CDR3 nucleotides are TGTGCCAGCAGTCCCCGCGGGGGGAGGGGGTATAGCAATCAGCCCCAGCATTTT. Protein: CASSPRGGRGYSNQPQHF. The rearrangement joins TRBV27 to TRBJ1-5, with D possibly being TRBD1 (6 bases). The CDR3 runs to 18 residues. V lost 5 bases to trimming and J lost 0 bases, with 20 bases between them. Germline CDR1 reads MNHEY; CDR2 reads SMNVEV (reference sequence).

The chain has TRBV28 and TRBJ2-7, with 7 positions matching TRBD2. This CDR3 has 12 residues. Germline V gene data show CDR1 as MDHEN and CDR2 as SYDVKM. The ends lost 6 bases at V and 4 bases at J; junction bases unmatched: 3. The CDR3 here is CASRGGVYEQYF. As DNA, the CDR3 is TGTGCCAGCAGGGGGGGGGTGTACGAGCAGTACTTC.

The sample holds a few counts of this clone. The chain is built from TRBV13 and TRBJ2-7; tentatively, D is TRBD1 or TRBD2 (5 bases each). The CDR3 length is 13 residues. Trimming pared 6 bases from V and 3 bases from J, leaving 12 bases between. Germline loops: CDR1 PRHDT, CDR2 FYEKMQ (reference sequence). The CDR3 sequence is CASRRDPFYEQYF. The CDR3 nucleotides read TGTGCCAGCAGACGGGACCCATTCTACGAGCAGTACTTC.

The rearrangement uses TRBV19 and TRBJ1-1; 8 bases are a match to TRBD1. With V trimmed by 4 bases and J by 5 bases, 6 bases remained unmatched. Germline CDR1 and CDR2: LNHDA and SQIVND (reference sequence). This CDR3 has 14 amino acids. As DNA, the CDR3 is TGTGCCAGTAGTACAACAGGGGGGAGAACTGAAGCTTTCTTT. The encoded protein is CASSTTGGRTEAFF.

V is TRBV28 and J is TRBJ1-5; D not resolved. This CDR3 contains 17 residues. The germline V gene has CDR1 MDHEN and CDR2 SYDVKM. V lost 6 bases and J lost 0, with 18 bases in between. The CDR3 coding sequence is TGTGCCAGCAGGCGAGCCAAACCACTTAATAGCAATCAGCCCCAGCATTTT. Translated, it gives CASRRAKPLNSNQPQHF.

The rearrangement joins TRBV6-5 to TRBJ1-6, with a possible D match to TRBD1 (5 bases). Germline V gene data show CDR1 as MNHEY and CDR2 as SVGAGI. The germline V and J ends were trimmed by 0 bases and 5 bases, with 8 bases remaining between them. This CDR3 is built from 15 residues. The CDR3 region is CASSYSGTDNSPLHF. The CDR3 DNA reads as TGTGCCAGCAGTTACTCCGGGACCGATAATTCACCCCTCCACTTT.

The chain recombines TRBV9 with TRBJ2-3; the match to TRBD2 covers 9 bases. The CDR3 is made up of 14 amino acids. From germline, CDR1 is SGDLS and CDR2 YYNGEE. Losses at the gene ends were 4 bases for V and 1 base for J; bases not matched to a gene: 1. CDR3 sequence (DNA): TGTGCCAGCAGCACTAGCGGGCGCACAGATACGCAGTATTTT. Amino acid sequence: CASSTSGRTDTQYF.

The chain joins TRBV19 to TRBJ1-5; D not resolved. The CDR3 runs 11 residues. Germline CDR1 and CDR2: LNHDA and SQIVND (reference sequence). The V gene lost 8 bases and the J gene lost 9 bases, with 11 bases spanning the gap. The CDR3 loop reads CASSTSGPQHF. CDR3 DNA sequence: TGTGCCAGTTCCACTTCAGGGCCCCAGCATTTT.

This CDR3 is CASSLGTGQGKHGYTF. CDR3 nucleotides: TGTGCCAGCAGCTTAGGCACGGGACAGGGGAAACATGGCTACACCTTC. V is TRBV13 and J is TRBJ1-2; 10 bases align to TRBD1. This CDR3 has 16 amino acids. V trimming: 0 bases; J trimming: 6 bases; junction bases outside the gene matches: 7. The germline V gene encodes CDR1 PRHDT and CDR2 FYEKMQ (reference sequence).

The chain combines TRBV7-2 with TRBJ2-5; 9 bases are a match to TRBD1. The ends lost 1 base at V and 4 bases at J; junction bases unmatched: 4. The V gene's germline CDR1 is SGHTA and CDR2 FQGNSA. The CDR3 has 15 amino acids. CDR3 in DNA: TGTGCCAGCAGCTTAGGGGGACAGGGCCGAGAGACCCAGTACTTC. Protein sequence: CASSLGGQGRETQYF. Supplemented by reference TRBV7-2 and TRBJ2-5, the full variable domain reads GAGVSQSPSNKVTEKGKDVELRCDPISGHTALYWYRQSLGQGLEFLIYFQGNSAPDKSGLPSDRFSAERTGGSVSTLTIQRTQQEDSAVYLCASSLGGQGRETQYFGPGTRLLVL.

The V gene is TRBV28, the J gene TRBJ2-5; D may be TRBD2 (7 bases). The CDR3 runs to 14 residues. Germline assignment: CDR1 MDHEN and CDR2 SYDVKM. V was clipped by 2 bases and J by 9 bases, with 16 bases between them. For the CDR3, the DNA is TGTGCCAGCAGTTTAATTGCGGGGGCTAAGGCCCAGTACTTC. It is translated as CASSLIAGAKAQYF.

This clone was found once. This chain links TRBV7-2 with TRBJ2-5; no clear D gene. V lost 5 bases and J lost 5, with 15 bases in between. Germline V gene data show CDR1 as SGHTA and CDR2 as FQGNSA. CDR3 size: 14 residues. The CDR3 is CASSPEWGFETQYF. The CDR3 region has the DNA TGTGCCAGCAGCCCGGAGTGGGGTTTCGAGACCCAGTACTTC.

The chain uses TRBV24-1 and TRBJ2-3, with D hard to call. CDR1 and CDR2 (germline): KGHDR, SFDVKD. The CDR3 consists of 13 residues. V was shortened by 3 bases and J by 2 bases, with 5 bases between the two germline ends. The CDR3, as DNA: TGTGCCACCAGTGATGGAAACACAGATACGCAGTATTTT. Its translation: CATSDGNTDTQYF.

CDR3 region: CASSVGSWEKKETQYF. The CDR3 coding sequence is TGTGCCAGCAGCGTAGGGTCTTGGGAAAAGAAAGAGACCCAGTACTTC. The rearrangement joins TRBV9 to TRBJ2-5; D remains ambiguous. This CDR3 is built from 16 residues. Trimming pared 0 bases from V and 3 bases from J, leaving 15 bases between. Germline V CDR1 and CDR2: SGDLS, YYNGEE. Using reference TRBV9 and TRBJ2-5 for the parts outside the CDR3, the full variable domain is DSGVTQTPKHLITATGQRVTLRCSPRSGDLSVYWYQQSLDQGLQFLIQYYNGEERAKGNILERFSAQQFPDLHSELNLSSLELGDSALYFCASSVGSWEKKETQYFGPGTRLLVL.

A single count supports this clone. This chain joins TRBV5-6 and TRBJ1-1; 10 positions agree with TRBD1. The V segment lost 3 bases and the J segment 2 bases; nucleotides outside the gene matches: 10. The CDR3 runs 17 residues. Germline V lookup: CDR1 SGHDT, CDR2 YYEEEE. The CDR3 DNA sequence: TGTGCCAGCAGCTATCAACCGGGACAGGGGATTAACACTGAAGCTTTCTTT. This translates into CASSYQPGQGINTEAFF.

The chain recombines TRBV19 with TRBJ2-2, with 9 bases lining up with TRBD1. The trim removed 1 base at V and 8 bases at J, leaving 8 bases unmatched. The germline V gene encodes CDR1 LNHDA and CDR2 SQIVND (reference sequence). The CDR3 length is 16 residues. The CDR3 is CASSIAPAQGAGELFF. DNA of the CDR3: TGTGCCAGTAGTATAGCCCCAGCACAGGGGGCGGGGGAGCTGTTTTTT.

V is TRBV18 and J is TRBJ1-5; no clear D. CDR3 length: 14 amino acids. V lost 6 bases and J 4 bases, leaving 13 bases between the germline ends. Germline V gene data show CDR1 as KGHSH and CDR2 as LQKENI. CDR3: CASSEGGGNQPQHF. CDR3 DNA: TGTGCCAGCTCCGAAGGAGGAGGGAATCAGCCCCAGCATTTT.

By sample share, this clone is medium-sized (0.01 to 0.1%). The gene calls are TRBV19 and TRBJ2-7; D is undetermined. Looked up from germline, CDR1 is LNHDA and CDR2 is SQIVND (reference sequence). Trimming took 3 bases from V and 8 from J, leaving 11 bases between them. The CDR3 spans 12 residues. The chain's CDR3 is CASSIEPSKQYF. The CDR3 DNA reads TGTGCCAGTAGTATTGAACCCTCTAAGCAGTACTTC.

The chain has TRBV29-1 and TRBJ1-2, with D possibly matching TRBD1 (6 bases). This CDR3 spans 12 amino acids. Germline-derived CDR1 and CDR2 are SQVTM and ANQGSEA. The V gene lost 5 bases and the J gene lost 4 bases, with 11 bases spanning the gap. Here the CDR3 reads CSVHGTLYGYTF. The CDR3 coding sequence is TGCAGCGTTCATGGGACACTCTATGGCTACACCTTC. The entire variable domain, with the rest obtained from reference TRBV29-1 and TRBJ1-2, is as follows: SAVISQKPSRDICQRGTSLTIQCQVDSQVTMMFWYRQQPGQSLTLIATANQGSEATYESGFVIDKFPISRPNLTFSTLTVSNMSPEDSSIYLCSVHGTLYGYTFGSGTRLTVV.

CDR3 sequence: CASSLARNRNSGANVLTF. For the CDR3, the DNA is TGCGCCAGCAGCTTGGCTCGAAATCGAAACTCTGGGGCCAACGTCCTGACTTTC. The chain couples TRBV5-1 to TRBJ2-6; unclear D gene. This CDR3 spans 18 amino acids. Trimming cost V 0 bases and J 0 bases, with 13 bases left between them. Germline CDR1 is SGHRS and CDR2 is YFSETQ.

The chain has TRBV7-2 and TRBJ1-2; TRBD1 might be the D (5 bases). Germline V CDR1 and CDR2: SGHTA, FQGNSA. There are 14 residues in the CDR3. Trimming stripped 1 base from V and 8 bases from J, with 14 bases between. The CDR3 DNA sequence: TGTGCCAGCAGCTTAGGGCCCAGAAGGGACGGCTACACCTTC. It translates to CASSLGPRRDGYTF.